These 7 T cell receptor beta chains were sequenced from one sample in a study of CD8 T cells in Susac syndrome. Reverse transcription of roughly 0.5 to 1 ug RNA was performed with random hexamers. TCRdb fed the immunoSEQ multiplex PCR reads into MiXCR, producing one record per CDR3 protein. The sample consists of about 180,000 distinct CDR3 sequences, 90% to 96% of them appearing once. Specimen: CD4+ T cells from PBMCs. The receptors derive from a human donor with multiple sclerosis.

The chain carries TRBV6-5 and TRBJ1-1; the match to TRBD1 covers 7 bases. Losses at the gene ends were 6 bases for V and 10 bases for J; bases not matched to a gene: 17. The germline V gene has CDR1 MNHEY and CDR2 SVGAGI. This CDR3 is built from 15 residues. The CDR3 nucleotides read TGTGCCAGCAGGCCGAAGCAGACAGGGTCGATTGGAGCTTTCTTT. This gives the protein CASRPKQTGSIGAFF.

This clonotype was detected once. The rearrangement links TRBV28 to TRBJ2-1, with D tentatively TRBD1 (6 bases). The germline V gene encodes CDR1 MDHEN and CDR2 SYDVKM. CDR3 length: 15 residues. Trimming cost V 2 bases and J 4 bases, with 12 bases left between them. The CDR3 loop is CASSLMGASYNEQFF. In nucleotides, the CDR3 is TGTGCCAGCAGTTTAATGGGGGCAAGTTACAATGAGCAGTTCTTC.

The J gene is TRBJ2-2, the V gene TRBV6-1; TRBD2 agrees at 7 bases. In germline, CDR1 is MNHNS, CDR2 SASEGT. After removal of 6 bases from V and 5 bases from J, the junction contained 12 bases not matched to a gene. The CDR3 runs 16 residues. In nucleotides, the CDR3 is TGTGCCAGCAGGGGGGGGACGGCCCAGAGAACCGGGGAGCTGTTTTTT. Protein: CASRGGTAQRTGELFF.

V usage is TRBV9 and J usage is TRBJ2-5; D is possibly TRBD2 (6 bases). CDR3 size: 15 residues. V lost 2 bases to trimming and J lost 4 bases, with 15 bases between them. Germline CDR1 and CDR2: SGDLS and YYNGEE. CDR3 region: CASSVSGGEGETQYF. The CDR3 nucleotides read TGTGCCAGCAGCGTTTCCGGGGGAGAGGGAGAGACCCAGTACTTC.

This chain uses TRBV20-1 with TRBJ2-3, with 9 bases lining up with TRBD2. V trimming: 3 bases; J trimming: 6 bases; junction bases outside the gene matches: 13. CDR1 is DFQATT and CDR2 is SNEGSKA in the germline V gene (reference sequence). CDR3 length: 16 residues. The CDR3 region is CSARIPGSGGKDTQYF. In DNA, the CDR3 is TGCAGTGCTAGGATTCCCGGTAGCGGGGGAAAGGATACGCAGTATTTT.

The rearrangement uses TRBV20-1 and TRBJ1-5; TRBD1 matches 7 bases. Unmatched junction bases numbered 11, after V lost 3 bases and J lost 0 bases. Germline V lookup: CDR1 DFQATT, CDR2 SNEGSKA (reference sequence). This CDR3 region has 17 residues. CDR3: CSARLTGNGISNQPQHF. The CDR3 region has the DNA TGCAGTGCTAGGCTGACAGGGAACGGGATTAGCAATCAGCCCCAGCATTTT.

This clonotype was detected only once. The chain combines TRBV18 with TRBJ2-1; the match to TRBD1 covers 8 bases. The length of the CDR3 is 13 residues. V shed 5 bases, J shed 13 bases, and the junction held 10 bases outside the gene matches. CDR1 KGHSH and CDR2 LQKENI come from the germline V gene. CDR3 sequence: CASSTEDRVGQFF. CDR3 coding DNA: TGTGCCAGCTCAACTGAGGACAGGGTTGGACAGTTCTTC.